This T cell receptor beta chain was found in a study of blood T cells in healthy people across ages. Study-level results: The long-lived group displayed more naive CD4+ cells, plus higher diversity, than the aged donors did.

This clonotype was observed a few times. Its antigen is as yet unknown. Next came a second PCR, run for about 6 to 12 cycles, which used a sample-barcoded 5' primer along with a J-beta primer mix. TCRdb re-analysed the 5' RACE reads in MiXCR, keeping a single row per CDR3 protein. The data hold roughly 1,000,000 distinct CDR3 sequences, with approximately 25% observed a single time. The V gene's germline CDR1 is LGHDT and CDR2 YNNKEL (reference sequence). V was shortened by 1 base and J by 6 bases, with 6 bases between the two germline ends. The CDR3 has 12 residues. The same data also contributed to another study, on T cells of mothers and their children. From that paper: Clones that were microchimeric and persistent were not detected among T cells.

V gene TRBV3-1 combines with J gene TRBJ1-1; unclear D gene. This sequence originates from a girl aged 2-10 years in good health. What was sequenced was blood. The CDR3 region is CASSQGQPEAFF. CDR3 DNA sequence: TGTGCCAGCAGCCAAGGGCAGCCTGAAGCTTTCTTT.